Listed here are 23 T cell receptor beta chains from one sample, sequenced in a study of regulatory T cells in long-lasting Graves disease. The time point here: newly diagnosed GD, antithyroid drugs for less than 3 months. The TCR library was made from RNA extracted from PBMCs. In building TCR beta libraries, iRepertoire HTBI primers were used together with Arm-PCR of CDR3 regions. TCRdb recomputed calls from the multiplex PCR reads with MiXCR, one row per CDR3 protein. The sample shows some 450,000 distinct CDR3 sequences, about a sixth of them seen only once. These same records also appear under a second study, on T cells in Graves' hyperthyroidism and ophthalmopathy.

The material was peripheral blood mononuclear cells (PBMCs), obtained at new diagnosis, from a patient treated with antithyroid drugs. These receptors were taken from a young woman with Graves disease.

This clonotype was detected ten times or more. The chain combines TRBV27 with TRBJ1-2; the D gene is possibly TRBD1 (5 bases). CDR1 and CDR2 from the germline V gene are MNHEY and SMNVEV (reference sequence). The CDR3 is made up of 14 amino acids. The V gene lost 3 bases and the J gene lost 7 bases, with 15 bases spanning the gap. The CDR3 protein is CASSFGEGPAGYTF. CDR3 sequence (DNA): TGTGCCAGCAGTTTTGGGGAGGGGCCCGCTGGCTACACCTTC.

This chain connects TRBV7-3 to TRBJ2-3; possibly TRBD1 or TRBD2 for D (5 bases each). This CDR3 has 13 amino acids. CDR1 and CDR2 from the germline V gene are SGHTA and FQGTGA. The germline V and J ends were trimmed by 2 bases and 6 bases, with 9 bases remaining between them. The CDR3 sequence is CASSLGWGDTQYF. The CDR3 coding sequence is TGTGCCAGCAGCTTAGGGTGGGGGGATACGCAGTATTTT.

The CDR3 sequence: CASSFTPGTNTEAFF. The CDR3 DNA is TGTGCCAGCAGTTTTACCCCAGGGACGAACACTGAAGCTTTCTTT. This chain links TRBV27 with TRBJ1-1; a weak D match, TRBD1 (5 bases). The V end lost 3 bases, the J end lost 1 base, and 12 bases lay between the germline ends. Germline V gives CDR1 MNHEY, CDR2 SMNVEV (reference sequence). The CDR3 contains 15 residues.

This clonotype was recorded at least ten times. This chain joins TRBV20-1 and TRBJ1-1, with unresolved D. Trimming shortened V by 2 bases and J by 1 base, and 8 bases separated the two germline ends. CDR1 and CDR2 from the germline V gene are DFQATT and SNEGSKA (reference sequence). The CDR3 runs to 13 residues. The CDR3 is CSARTLRNTEAFF. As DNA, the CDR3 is TGCAGTGCTAGAACCCTTCGGAACACTGAAGCTTTCTTT.

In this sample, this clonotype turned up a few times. DNA for the CDR3: TGCAGTGCTAGAACCGACAGGGAGGGTGGGGCCCGTTGGGAGACCCAGTACTTC. Its translation: CSARTDREGGARWETQYF. The chain couples TRBV20-1 to TRBJ2-5; tentatively, D is TRBD1 or TRBD2 (7 bases each). The CDR3 spans 18 residues. V was trimmed by 2 bases and J by 5 bases, leaving 27 bases between them. Germline V lookup: CDR1 DFQATT, CDR2 SNEGSKA (reference sequence).

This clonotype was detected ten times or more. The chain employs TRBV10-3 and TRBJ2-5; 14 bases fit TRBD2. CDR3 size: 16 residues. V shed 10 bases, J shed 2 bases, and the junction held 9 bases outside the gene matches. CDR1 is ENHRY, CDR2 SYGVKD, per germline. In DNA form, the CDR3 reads TGTGCCACAGGGGGACTAGCGGGAGCGGCTCAAGAGACCCAGTACTTC. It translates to CATGGLAGAAQETQYF.

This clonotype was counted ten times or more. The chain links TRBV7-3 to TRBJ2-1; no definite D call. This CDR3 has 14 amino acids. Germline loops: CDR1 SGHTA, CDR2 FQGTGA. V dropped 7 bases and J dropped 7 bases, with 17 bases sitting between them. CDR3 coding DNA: TGTGCCAGCAACCCCCCCCAAGCCAAGAATGAGCAGTTCTTC. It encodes CASNPPQAKNEQFF.

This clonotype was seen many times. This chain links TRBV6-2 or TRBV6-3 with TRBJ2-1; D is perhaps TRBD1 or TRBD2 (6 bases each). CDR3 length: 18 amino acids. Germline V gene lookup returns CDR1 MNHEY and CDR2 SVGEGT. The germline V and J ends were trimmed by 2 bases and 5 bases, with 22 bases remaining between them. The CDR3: CASSYDRTIPPGNNEQFF. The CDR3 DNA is TGTGCCAGCAGTTACGACAGGACTATCCCTCCCGGGAACAATGAGCAGTTCTTC.

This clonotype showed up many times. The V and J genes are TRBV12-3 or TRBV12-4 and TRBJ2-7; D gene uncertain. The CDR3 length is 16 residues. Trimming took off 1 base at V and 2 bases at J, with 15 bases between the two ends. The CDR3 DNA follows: TGTGCCAGCAGTTTAGGGTGGGGTCAGGACGCCTACGAGCAGTACTTC. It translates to CASSLGWGQDAYEQYF.

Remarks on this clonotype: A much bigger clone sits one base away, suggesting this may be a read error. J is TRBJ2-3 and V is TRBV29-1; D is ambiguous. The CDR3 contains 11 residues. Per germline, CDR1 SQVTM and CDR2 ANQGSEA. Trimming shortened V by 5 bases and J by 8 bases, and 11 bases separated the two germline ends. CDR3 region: CSVWGPGTQYF. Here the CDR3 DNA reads TGCAGCGTTTGGGGTCCAGGTACGCAGTATTTT.

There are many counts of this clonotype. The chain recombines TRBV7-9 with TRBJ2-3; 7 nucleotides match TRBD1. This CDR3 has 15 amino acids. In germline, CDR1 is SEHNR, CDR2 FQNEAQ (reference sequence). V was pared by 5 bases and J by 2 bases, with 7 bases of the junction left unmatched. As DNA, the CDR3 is TGTGCCAGCAGCGACCGGGACAGTTCCACAGATACGCAGTATTTT. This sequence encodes CASSDRDSSTDTQYF.

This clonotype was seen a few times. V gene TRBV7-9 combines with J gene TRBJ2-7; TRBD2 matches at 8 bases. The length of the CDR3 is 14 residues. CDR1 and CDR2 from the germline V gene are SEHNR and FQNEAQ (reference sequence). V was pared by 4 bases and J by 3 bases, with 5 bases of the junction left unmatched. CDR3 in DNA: TGTGCCAGCAGCTCCCGGGAGGGCCACTACGAGCAGTACTTC. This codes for CASSSREGHYEQYF. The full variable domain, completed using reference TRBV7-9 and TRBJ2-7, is DTGVSQNPRHKITKRGQNVTFRCDPISEHNRLYWYRQTLGQGPEFLTYFQNEAQLEKSRLLSDRFSAERPKGSFSTLEIQRTEQGDSAMYLCASSSREGHYEQYFGPGTRLTVT.

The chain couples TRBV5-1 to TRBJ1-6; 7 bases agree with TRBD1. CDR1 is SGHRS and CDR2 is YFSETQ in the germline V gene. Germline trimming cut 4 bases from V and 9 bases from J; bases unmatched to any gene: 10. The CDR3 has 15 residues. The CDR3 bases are TGCGCCAGCAGCGCCGACAGGGAGAGGGGTTCACCCCTCCACTTT. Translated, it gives CASSADRERGSPLHF.

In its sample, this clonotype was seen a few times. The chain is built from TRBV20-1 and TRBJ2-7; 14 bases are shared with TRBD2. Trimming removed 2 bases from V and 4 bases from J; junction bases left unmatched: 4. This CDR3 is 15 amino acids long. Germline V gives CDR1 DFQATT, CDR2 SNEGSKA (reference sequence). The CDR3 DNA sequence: TGCAGTGCTAGACCCGGGACTAGCGGGAGTTACGAGCAGTACTTC. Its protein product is CSARPGTSGSYEQYF.

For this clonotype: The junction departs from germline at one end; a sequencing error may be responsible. CDR3 DNA sequence: TGTGCCAGCTCACCCTCCGGGACGGGGGCGTACTTC. Translation: CASSPSGTGAYF. This rearrangement joins TRBV18 to TRBJ2-1; possibly TRBD1 or TRBD2 for D (6 bases each). This CDR3 is built from 12 residues. In germline, CDR1 is KGHSH, CDR2 LQKENI.

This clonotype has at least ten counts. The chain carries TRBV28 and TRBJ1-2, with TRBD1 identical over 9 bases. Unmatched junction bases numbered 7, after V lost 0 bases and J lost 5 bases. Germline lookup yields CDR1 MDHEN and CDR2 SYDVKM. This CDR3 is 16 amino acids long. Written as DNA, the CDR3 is TGTGCCAGCAGTTTATGGCGGGACAGGGTCAGATATGGCTACACCTTC. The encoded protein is CASSLWRDRVRYGYTF.

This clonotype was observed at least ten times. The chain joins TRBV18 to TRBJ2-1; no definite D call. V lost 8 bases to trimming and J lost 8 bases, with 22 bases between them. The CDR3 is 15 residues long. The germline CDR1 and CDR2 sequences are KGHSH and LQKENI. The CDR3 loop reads CASPSPTSPTDEQFF. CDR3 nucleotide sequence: TGTGCCAGCCCGAGTCCTACCAGTCCCACGGATGAGCAGTTCTTC.

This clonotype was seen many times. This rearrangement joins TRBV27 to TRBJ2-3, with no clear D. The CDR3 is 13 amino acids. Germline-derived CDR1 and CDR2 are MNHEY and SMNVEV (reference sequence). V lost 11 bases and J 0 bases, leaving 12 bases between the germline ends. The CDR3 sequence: CAVLATSTDTQYF. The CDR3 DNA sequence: TGTGCCGTCCTTGCAACTAGCACAGATACGCAGTATTTT.

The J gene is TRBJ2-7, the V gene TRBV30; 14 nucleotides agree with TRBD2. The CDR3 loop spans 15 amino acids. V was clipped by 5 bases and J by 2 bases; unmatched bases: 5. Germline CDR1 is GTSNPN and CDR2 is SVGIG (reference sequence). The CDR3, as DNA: TGTGCCTGGCACGGGACTAGCGGGAGTCCCTACGAGCAGTACTTC. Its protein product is CAWHGTSGSPYEQYF.

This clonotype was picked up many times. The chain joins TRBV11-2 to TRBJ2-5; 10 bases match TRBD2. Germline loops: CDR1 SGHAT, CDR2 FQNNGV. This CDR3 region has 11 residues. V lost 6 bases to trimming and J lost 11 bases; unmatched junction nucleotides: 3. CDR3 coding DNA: TGTGCCAGCAGAAATAGCGGGAGGCAGTACTTC. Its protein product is CASRNSGRQYF. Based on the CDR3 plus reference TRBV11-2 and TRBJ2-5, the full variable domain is EAGVAQSPRYKIIEKRQSVAFWCNPISGHATLYWYQQILGQGPKLLIQFQNNGVVDDSQLPKDRFSAERLKGVDSTLKIQPAKLEDSAVYLCASRNSGRQYFGPGTRLLVL.

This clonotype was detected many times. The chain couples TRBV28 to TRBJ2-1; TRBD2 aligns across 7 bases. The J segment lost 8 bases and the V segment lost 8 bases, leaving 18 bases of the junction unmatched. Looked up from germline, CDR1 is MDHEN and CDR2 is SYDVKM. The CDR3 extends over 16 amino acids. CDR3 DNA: TGTGCCAGCGCTGCCACGGGCGGGAGTAGTTTCCATGAGCAGTTCTTC. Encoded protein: CASAATGGSSFHEQFF.

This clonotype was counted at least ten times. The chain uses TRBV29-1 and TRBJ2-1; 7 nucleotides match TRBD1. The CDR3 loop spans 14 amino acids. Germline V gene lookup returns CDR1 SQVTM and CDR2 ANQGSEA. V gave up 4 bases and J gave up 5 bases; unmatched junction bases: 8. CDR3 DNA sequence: TGCAGCGTTGCCTGGGCCAGGGGGAACAATGAGCAGTTCTTC. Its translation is CSVAWARGNNEQFF.

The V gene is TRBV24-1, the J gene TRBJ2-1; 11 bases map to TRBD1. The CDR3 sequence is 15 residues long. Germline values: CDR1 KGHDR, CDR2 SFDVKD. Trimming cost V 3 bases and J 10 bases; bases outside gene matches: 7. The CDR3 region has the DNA TGTGCCACCAGTGATCGGACAGGGGGCTTGGACGAGCAGTTCTTC. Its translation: CATSDRTGGLDEQFF.